A selection of T cell receptor beta chains follows, all from one sample in a study of CD8+CD57+ T cells in acquired aplastic anemia. In TCRdb, the reads were re-called with MiXCR into one record per CDR3 protein. This sample has around 500,000 distinct CDR3 sequences; over 25% occur once, and the top ten carry 0.7% to 1%. Sequenced input: sorted CD4+, CD8+, or CD8+CD57+ T cells (not recorded which) from PBMCs. The source is a human donor with aplastic anemia. Each CDR3 is given with its conserved first and last residue. D genes are given only for firm matches. Size tells how often a clone was seen (once, few, many) or the class of an expanded clone, and some rows leave it out.

clone_size j_call v_call d_call cdr3_aa cdr3_nt
many TRBJ2-7 TRBV2 . CASSEMRSSYEQYF TGTGCCAGCAGTGAAATGAGGAGCTCCTACGAGCAGTACTTC
. TRBJ1-1 TRBV10-3 . CASSYSADGREAFF TGTGCCAGCAGTTACTCTGCGGACGGGCGCGAAGCTTTCTTT
many TRBJ1-5 TRBV2 . CASSPQGRNQPQHF TGTGCCAGCAGTCCGCAGGGTCGCAATCAGCCCCAGCATTTT
. TRBJ1-2 TRBV18 TRBD1 CASSPPNRDRGQGYTF TGTGCCAGCTCACCACCTAACCGGGACAGGGGGCAAGGCTACACCTTC
. TRBJ2-7 TRBV5-1 . CASSLKKTGTPTYEQYF TGCGCCAGCAGCTTGAAAAAAACAGGGACCCCAACCTACGAGCAGTACTTC
few TRBJ2-1 TRBV25-1 TRBD2 CASSIEGGSPYNEQFF TGTGCCAGTAGTATAGAGGGCGGGAGCCCCTACAATGAGCAGTTCTTC
. TRBJ1-5 TRBV6-1 . CASSEEMGSTPQHF TGTGCCAGCAGTGAAGAGATGGGTTCAACGCCCCAGCATTTT
few TRBJ2-3 TRBV20-1 TRBD2 CSGTRREGQVDTQYF TGCAGTGGCACGAGGCGGGAGGGCCAGGTAGATACGCAGTATTTT
. TRBJ1-1 TRBV20-1 . CSARDGGGNTEAFF TGCAGTGCTAGAGATGGGGGAGGGAACACTGAAGCTTTCTTT
. TRBJ1-1 TRBV27 . CASSSLSTGVDTEAFF TGTGCCAGCAGTTCCCTTTCAACCGGGGTCGACACTGAAGCTTTCTTT
. TRBJ2-7 TRBV25-1 TRBD1 CASSLTLPGQASSYEQYF TGTGCCAGCAGTTTAACCTTACCCGGACAGGCTTCCTCCTACGAGCAGTACTTC
many TRBJ1-2 TRBV7-9 . CASSLGTYGYTF TGTGCCAGCAGCTTAGGGACATATGGCTACACCTTC
few TRBJ1-6 TRBV9 . CASSQESGYSPLHF TGTGCCAGCAGCCAAGAGAGTGGGTATTCACCCCTCCACTTT
many TRBJ2-7 TRBV19 . CASSIGGGRDEQYF TGTGCCAGTAGTATAGGGGGAGGTCGGGACGAGCAGTACTTC
many TRBJ1-5 TRBV5-8 . CASSLDYNQPQHF TGTGCCAGCAGCTTGGACTACAATCAGCCCCAGCATTTT
. TRBJ1-1 TRBV5-1 TRBD1 CASSLSPRTGYTEAFF TGCGCCAGCAGCTTGTCCCCTAGGACAGGGTACACTGAAGCTTTCTTT
many TRBJ2-1 TRBV20-1 TRBD2 CSAMRREMGGNEQFF TGCAGTGCTATGAGGCGGGAGATGGGTGGGAATGAGCAGTTCTTC
. TRBJ2-1 TRBV11-2 TRBD1 CASRPDRDNEQFF TGTGCCAGCAGGCCAGACAGGGACAATGAGCAGTTCTTC
. TRBJ1-6 TRBV10-3 TRBD1 CAISAKGTGVLNSPLHF TGTGCCATCAGTGCGAAAGGGACAGGGGTTTTGAATTCACCCCTCCACTTT
many TRBJ1-1 TRBV29-1 TRBD1 CSGTGGENTEAFF TGCAGCGGGACAGGGGGTGAGAACACTGAAGCTTTCTTT
. TRBJ2-7 TRBV12-5 TRBD2 CASGPTRGDSYEQYF TGTGCTAGTGGCCCCACTCGGGGGGACTCCTACGAGCAGTACTTC
. TRBJ1-5 TRBV25-1 . CASSYRDPQPQHF TGTGCCAGCAGTTACAGGGACCCTCAGCCCCAGCATTTT
. TRBJ2-1 TRBV9 TRBD2 CASNPIAGPEQFF TGTGCCAGCAACCCTATAGCGGGGCCCGAGCAGTTCTTC
. TRBJ2-7 TRBV10-1 TRBD1 CARPDRAYEQYF TGCGCCAGACCAGACAGGGCTTACGAGCAGTACTTC
. TRBJ1-2 TRBV29-1 . CSASDRLNANYGYTF TGCAGCGCTTCGGACAGACTGAATGCTAACTATGGCTACACCTTC
. TRBJ2-2 TRBV9 . CASSDPWIGELFF TGTGCCAGCAGTGATCCCTGGATCGGGGAGCTGTTTTTT
few TRBJ2-3 TRBV11-2 . CASSLGGPTTDTQYF TGTGCCAGCAGCTTAGGGGGGCCGACCACAGATACGCAGTATTTT
few TRBJ1-1 TRBV7-9 . CASSLDPGWVTEAFF TGTGCCAGCAGCTTAGATCCGGGCTGGGTCACTGAAGCTTTCTTT
many TRBJ1-2 TRBV15 . CATSRDRGASGYTF TGTGCCACCAGCAGGGACCGGGGGGCCAGTGGCTACACCTTC
many TRBJ1-3 TRBV20-1 . CSAKQRGLPGNTIYF TGCAGTGCTAAACAGAGGGGACTTCCTGGAAACACCATATATTTT
many TRBJ1-2 TRBV19 . CASSNTPSFRYGYTF TGTGCCAGTAGTAATACACCTTCTTTCCGCTATGGCTACACCTTC
few TRBJ2-2 TRBV15 . CATSRDRGIEELFF TGTGCCACCAGCAGAGATAGGGGTATCGAGGAGCTGTTTTTT
many TRBJ2-6 TRBV19 TRBD1 CASTLPRTGSPGANVLTF TGTGCCAGTACCCTACCCCGGACAGGGTCTCCTGGGGCCAACGTCCTGACTTTC
. TRBJ1-5 TRBV7-2 . CACSLVPGWEQPQHF TGTGCCTGCAGCTTAGTTCCAGGGTGGGAGCAGCCCCAGCATTTT
few TRBJ1-5 TRBV12-5 . CASGLDNQPQHF TGTGCTAGTGGTTTGGATAATCAGCCCCAGCATTTT
many TRBJ1-6 TRBV19 TRBD1 CASSTGTDNSPLHF TGTGCCAGTAGTACTGGGACAGATAATTCACCCCTCCACTTT
many TRBJ2-7 TRBV7-9 . CASSLGKSSYEQYF TGTGCCAGCAGCTTAGGGAAGAGCTCCTACGAGCAGTACTTC
once TRBJ1-5 TRBV5-6 . CASGLGEGNDQPQHF TGTGCCAGCGGTTTGGGGGAAGGAAACGATCAGCCCCAGCATTTT
few TRBJ2-2 TRBV6-5 . CASSYVGAGELFF TGTGCCAGCAGTTACGTTGGGGCCGGGGAGCTGTTTTTT
once TRBJ1-1 TRBV10-3 . CASVKVENTEAFF TGTGCCAGCGTGAAGGTAGAGAACACTGAAGCTTTCTTT
. TRBJ2-3 TRBV7-6 . CASSTPGFDTDTQYF TGTGCCAGCAGCACCCCCGGGTTCGACACAGATACGCAGTATTTT
few TRBJ1-3 TRBV5-6 . CASSLVENSGNTIYF TGTGCCAGCAGCTTGGTTGAGAACTCTGGAAACACCATATATTTT
many TRBJ1-5 TRBV10-3 . CAISGGGQLSNQPQHF TGTGCCATCAGTGGGGGGGGACAACTTAGCAATCAGCCCCAGCATTTT
few TRBJ1-2 TRBV25-1 . CASRAGSGGYTF TGTGCCAGCAGAGCAGGGTCCGGTGGCTACACCTTC
few TRBJ2-3 TRBV5-4 TRBD1 CASSLDIGGQGTFTQYF TGTGCCAGCAGCTTGGATATTGGGGGACAGGGGACATTTACGCAGTATTTT
. TRBJ2-7 TRBV7-2 TRBD1 CASSGSDRGRYEQYF TGTGCCAGCAGCGGTAGTGACAGGGGGAGGTACGAGCAGTACTTC
many TRBJ1-5 TRBV4-2 . CASSQGGDQPQHF TGTGCCAGCAGCCAAGGAGGGGATCAGCCCCAGCATTTT
. TRBJ2-7 TRBV29-1 . CSAQGGRGEQYF TGCAGCGCCCAGGGGGGTCGAGGCGAGCAGTACTTC
few TRBJ1-1 TRBV29-1 TRBD1 CSVGDSRSPEAFF TGCAGCGTGGGGGACAGCCGAAGCCCTGAAGCTTTCTTT
many TRBJ2-2 TRBV9 TRBD2 CASSVAAGGGLFF TGTGCCAGCAGCGTAGCAGCGGGAGGTGGGCTGTTTTTT
once TRBJ2-2 TRBV9 TRBD2 CASSVHTGTSGTGELFF TGTGCCAGCAGCGTTCACACAGGGACTAGCGGCACCGGGGAGCTGTTTTTT
few TRBJ1-1 TRBV6-5 . CASSKTANTEAFF TGTGCCAGCAGTAAGACAGCGAACACTGAAGCTTTCTTT
few TRBJ2-2 TRBV5-1 . CASSLMANTGELFF TGCGCCAGCAGCTTGATGGCGAACACCGGGGAGCTGTTTTTT
few TRBJ1-2 TRBV5-4 . CASSSQPVGRDRLYGYTF TGTGCCAGCAGCTCTCAACCGGTCGGCAGGGATAGGCTCTATGGCTACACCTTC
. TRBJ2-5 TRBV7-7 . CASSTAPGTETQYF TGTGCCAGCAGCACCGCCCCAGGGACGGAGACCCAGTACTTC
. TRBJ1-2 TRBV10-3 . CASSQDSNYDYTF TGTGCCAGCAGTCAGGACAGTAACTATGACTACACCTTC
many TRBJ2-3 TRBV10-3 TRBD2 CAVRAGFRTDTQYF TGTGCCGTTAGAGCGGGGTTTCGGACAGATACGCAGTATTTT
many TRBJ1-1 TRBV19 . CASSKAGMRGTEAFF TGTGCCAGTAGTAAAGCAGGGATGAGGGGCACTGAAGCTTTCTTT
many TRBJ1-1 TRBV19 . CASRDGTANTEAFF TGTGCCAGTAGGGACGGGACCGCGAACACTGAAGCTTTCTTT
few TRBJ2-3 TRBV20-1 TRBD1 CSVGRQGGGTDTQYF TGCAGTGTTGGAAGACAGGGCGGAGGCACAGATACGCAGTATTTT